This TCR beta chain came from a study of cytomegalovirus exposure and HLA in healthy donors. General study results and limits: One later analysis, an examination of the 120 validation repertoires, found that first-cohort TCR clusters tended to co-occur in them.

The table came from immunoSEQ multiplex PCR; TCRdb's copy has only in-frame clones and leaves some out. The data show some 140,000 clones, 86% seen once. Comment on this clone: Its antigen remains unidentified.

The CDR3 contains 12 residues. CDR1 and CDR2 from the germline V gene are GTSNPN and SVGIG (reference sequence). Trimming removed 2 bases at V and 8 bases at J, with 10 bases between. V gene TRBV30 combines with J gene TRBJ2-1, with a weak D call TRBD2 (5 bases). The sequenced sample consisted of PBMCs. The receptor was derived from a young man in good health and CMV-seronegative. CDR3 sequence reads: CAWSYGLDEQFF. The DNA for the CDR3 is TGTGCCTGGAGTTACGGACTCGATGAGCAGTTCTTC.